The source of this T cell receptor (beta chain) is a study of T cell repertoires in ileal Crohn's disease. Study in general: Surgery for a complication: stricturing in 61%, penetrating in about 39%. About half of patients got postoperative therapy: under 12 thiopurines, around 18 anti-TNF.

Study observations and caveats: Active smokers at surgery had more clonal expansions than non-smokers. High-frequency clones were more common in sorted CD8 than CD4 cells.

The method was immunoSEQ multiplex PCR; TCRdb's version includes in-frame clones alone and lacks a portion of them. The sample shows around 8,500 clones, roughly 96% of them seen only once. As to this clone: Its cognate antigen is unknown.

This clonotype originated in an adult with Crohn's disease. The sequencing sample was made of ileal tissue.

The DNA for the CDR3 is TGTGCCTGGAGTGTTCTGGCGGGGGGGGCTAGCACCTACGAGCAGTACTTC. It yields the protein CAWSVLAGGASTYEQYF. The rearrangement joins TRBV30 to TRBJ2-7, with 9 nucleotides matching TRBD2. From germline, CDR1 is GTSNPN and CDR2 SVGIG (reference sequence). CDR3 length: 17 amino acids. Unmatched junction bases numbered 11, after V lost 0 bases and J lost 2 bases.